This T cell receptor beta chain originates from a study of cytomegalovirus exposure and HLA in healthy donors. Study outcomes and limitations: The study listed approximately 170 cytomegalovirus-associated TCR beta chains.

As to this clone: Its antigen is unidentified.

Germline V gene data show CDR1 as SGHDT and CDR2 as YYEEEE. CDR3 size: 15 residues. V dropped 4 bases and J dropped 2 bases, with 14 bases sitting between them. Donors counted as nominally healthy when sampled, yet unrecorded immune exposures were likely. PCR used 60 Vbeta primers and 13 Jbeta primers. Measured with immunoSEQ multiplex PCR; TCRdb has only the in-frame clones, and not every one. The profile shows some 99,000 clones, about two thirds of them singletons. The J gene is TRBJ2-3, the V gene TRBV5-6; possible D gene TRBD1, 6 bases. Sequenced sample: PBMCs. This sequence was found in a female donor in good health and CMV-seronegative. The CDR3 DNA reads as TGTGCCAGCAGCGGGGAGACAGGTTCCACAGATACGCAGTATTTT. It specifies CASSGETGSTDTQYF.